This T cell receptor (beta chain) emerged from a study of T cell responses to AZD1222 COVID-19 vaccine. The study, taken as a whole, reports: None of the repertoires were sampled until the peak T cell response had passed. Baseline seropositivity characterized only a handful of AZD1222 recipients. Among the donors, most were white British and more were female, and clonal diversity was possibly underestimated.

Method: immunoSEQ multiplex PCR; TCRdb's copy keeps in-frame clones and lacks some. The repertoire holds more than 80,000 clones, with 80% to 95% as singletons. This clone was observed once. Its antigen is currently unknown. V was pared by 6 bases and J by 2 bases, with 8 bases between. CDR1 and CDR2 (germline): MDHEN, SYDVKM. CDR3 length: 13 residues. This TCR was recovered from an adult who received the AZD1222 COVID-19 vaccine. The material was peripheral blood, obtained 28 days after the second AZD1222 dose. V and J are TRBV28 and TRBJ1-3; D is unclear. CDR3 amino acids: CASSLFTGNTIYF. The DNA of the CDR3 is TGTGCCAGCAGCCTCTTTACTGGAAACACCATATATTTT.